This T cell receptor beta chain derives from a study of blood T cell repertoires in COVID-19. Study-wide context: The study drew acute and convalescent COVID-19 samples from the United States, Italy and Spain.

Looked up from germline, CDR1 is SEHNR and CDR2 is FQNEAQ (reference sequence). V gave up 8 bases and J gave up 1 base, with 8 bases separating them. The CDR3 loop spans 13 amino acids. This table comes from immunoSEQ multiplex PCR, and its TCRdb copy is limited to in-frame clones, with some not included. The data show a few hundred thousand clones, 83% seen once. Seattle's enrolled individuals joined amid active infection and were then monitored longitudinally. The TCR comes from a woman between 25 and 40 years old with COVID-19, enrolled during active disease. Specimen: peripheral blood. V and J are TRBV7-9 and TRBJ2-2; D is perhaps TRBD2 (5 bases). CDR3 DNA: TGTGCCAGCCGGGGAAAGAACACCGGGGAGCTGTTTTTT. This encodes CASRGKNTGELFF.